This is a list of T cell receptor beta chains from one sample in a study of PD-L1 blockade in urothelial cancer. Using immunoSEQ multiplex PCR, the repertoire was profiled, and TCRdb retains in-frame clones only, with some absent. The sample includes 75,000 to 95,000 clones, more than 85% of them seen just once. The specimen comprised PBMCs, sampled around atezolizumab (anti-PD-L1) treatment. The receptor set was obtained from a woman over 75 with urothelial cancer. Both conserved end residues are part of each CDR3. The D gene is left open where the match is weak.

CDR3 DNA | CDR3 protein | J gene | D gene | V gene
TGTGCCAGCAGCGAGGGACTAGCGGGAGGGCCAGAAAATGAGCAGTTCTTC | CASSEGLAGGPENEQFF | TRBJ2-1 | TRBD2 | TRBV7-7
TGTGCCAGCAGCTCCGGACTAGCGGTCGTTTCATATGAGCAGTTCTTC | CASSSGLAVVSYEQFF | TRBJ2-1 | TRBD2 | TRBV5-4
TGTGCCAGCAGCTTAGTCAGGGGGAACACCGGGGAGCTGTTTTTT | CASSLVRGNTGELFF | TRBJ2-2 | NA | TRBV7-9
TGCAGTATCCCGGGGCAGCCCCAGCATTTT | CSIPGQPQHF | TRBJ1-5 | NA | TRBV20-1
TGTGCCAGTACCGGGTCCCCCAATCAGCCCCAGCATTTT | CASTGSPNQPQHF | TRBJ1-5 | NA | TRBV19
TGTGCCACCAGCAGAGCACAGGGTGCCACTGAAGCTTTCTTT | CATSRAQGATEAFF | TRBJ1-1 | NA | TRBV15
TGTGCCACCTCAGACACCGGGACACGAGGCTACACCTTC | CATSDTGTRGYTF | TRBJ1-2 | NA | TRBV19
TGCGCCAGCAGCCAGACTGGCGCGGGACAGGGGATTAGCACAGATACGCAGTATTTT | CASSQTGAGQGISTDTQYF | TRBJ2-3 | TRBD1 | TRBV4-1
TGTGCCAGCAACCAAGGACAGGTCTCTGGGGAGACTGAAGCTTTCTTT | CASNQGQVSGETEAFF | TRBJ1-1 | TRBD1 | TRBV7-8
TGTGCCAGCAGCTTATTTCCAGGGAAAGAGACCCAGTACTTC | CASSLFPGKETQYF | TRBJ2-5 | NA | TRBV7-9
TGTGCCAGCAGGACACAGGGGGCTGCGGAGCAGTACTTC | CASRTQGAAEQYF | TRBJ2-7 | TRBD1 | TRBV28
TGTGCCAGCAGTGTGTACCAGTTCACAGATACGCAGTATTTT | CASSVYQFTDTQYF | TRBJ2-3 | NA | TRBV2
TGTGCCAGCACCCCTGGGACTAGCGGGAGCTACAATGAGCAGTTCTTC | CASTPGTSGSYNEQFF | TRBJ2-1 | TRBD2 | TRBV28
TGCGCCAGCAGGGAGGGTTGGGGCCCCGCCTACGAGCAGTACTTC | CASREGWGPAYEQYF | TRBJ2-7 | NA | TRBV10-2
TGCGCCAGCAGCTTGGCCCCACACGGGGACCAGCATTTT | CASSLAPHGDQHF | TRBJ1-5 | NA | TRBV5-1